This record concerns one T cell receptor (beta chain) sequence. Its antigen remains unidentified. One end of the junction is discordant with germline, which a read error may explain. Taken from the germline V gene, the CDR1 and CDR2 loops are KGHSH and LQKENI. The CDR3 covers 15 residues, taking in both the cysteine and the phenylalanine. CDR3 DNA only is kept here, 45 bases in frame from base 1. This sample is part of a study of cytomegalovirus exposure and HLA in healthy donors (dated by TCRdb to 2017 to 2019). Background on the whole study: In an earlier analysis of approximately 500 of the donors, under 300 Gb of sequence data and 117 million unique TCR beta sequences from roughly 180 million T cells were reported. Of the roughly 410 genotyped donors, 65% to 90% were placed in the genetic ancestry cluster associated with self-reported Caucasian donors. The study aimed to test whether cataloging public T cell receptors could reveal signatures of past pathogen exposure. HLA typing covered class I and class II loci at four-digit resolution. An early release that covered about 600 HLA-typed donors contained around 330 gigabases of sequencing data and 80 million or so unique TCR sequences. Every repertoire in the discovery cohort had been generated on one and the same sequencing platform. Among under 450 genotyped donors of the cohort, an average of around 240,000 unique TCR beta nucleotide sequences were sequenced per donor, roughly 18% of them non-productive. The later analysis used no new phenotypic data to find candidate immune exposures, relying instead on TCR beta sequences and their occurrence across donors. Donor age, sex, ethnicity and CMV serostatus were collected together with the repertoire data. High-throughput TCR immunosequencing, statistical association of individual TCRs with disease status, and machine learning were combined to predict cytomegalovirus infection status. A separate validation cohort of 100 to 150 different subjects was used in addition to the 666-subject first cohort. To study patterns of TCR occurrence, a later analysis re-analyzed previously published TCR beta repertoires from 666 donors and added high-resolution HLA genotyping. The study used immunosequencing to profile the T cell repertoires of several hundred subjects and linked those repertoires to cytomegalovirus serostatus. A later genetic analysis took genome-wide SNP genotypes for about 55% of the roughly 700 donors and used that subset as a discovery cohort. An earlier analysis of about 620 of the donors applied high-throughput TCR beta sequencing to assess whether each TCR beta V gene segment acted as functional or pseudogenic. About five DR-DQ haplotypes were handled as single units for association and clustering because linkage in the cohort was strong. Typing coverage varied by locus: about 620-630 donors for A, B, C, DRB1 and DQB1; roughly 560 for DQA1; 606 for DPA1; approximately 470 for DPB1. Findings and caveats that apply to the study as a whole: At a false discovery rate of 0.05, a later analysis linked 16,951 TCR beta sequences to specific HLA alleles. Correlated functional status among segregating V segments might be attributable to linkage disequilibrium, but an unknown experimental factor could not be ruled out. Broadly in line with IMGT annotations, most TCR beta V segments showed up in productive rearrangements about 87% or about 30% of the time in an earlier analysis of about 500 of the donors. According to a later genetic analysis, donors in an Asian-associated ancestry cluster had fewer N-insertions in productive TCRs than the roughly 700-donor mean. In a later analysis, HLA-associated TCR beta chains showed more clonal expansion and lower generation probabilities than non-associated chains that were equally common. The sequencing pipeline was judged likely to have produced a cluster of highly shared sequence variants as a technical artifact. A later genetic analysis associated a missense DCLRE1C variant with V-gene and J-gene trimming of TCR beta chains, and an independent cohort replicated the association. Three of the identified cytomegalovirus-associated TCR beta chains were confirmed in vitro to be specific for cytomegalovirus antigens. A later analysis found that TCR association rates varied across HLA loci, with DRB1 alleles showing the most associated TCRs and HLA-C alleles the fewest. Assigning TCR associations to individual alleles was difficult when HLA alleles, especially DR and DQ, strongly co-occurred. Because HLA typing was unavailable for some donors at each locus, only the typed subset was used in association tests. A further reported finding was that TCR beta sequences accurately predicted the HLA-A and HLA-B alleles for most subjects in the first cohort. Most TCR sequences were seen in very few donors, while some public TCRs were found in many individuals. Several of the top co-occurrence clusters appeared to be linked to parvovirus B19, influenza, CMV and Epstein-Barr virus, according to a later analysis. The only immune exposure information available for the cohort was CMV serostatus. The authors suggested that the approach could potentially be generalized to other disease states and immunological phenotypes. The presence/absence analyses assumed that sequencing depth was roughly uniform across donors, and that assumption may not be true. In this cohort, only TCR beta chains were sequenced, and detectable features were limited by the absence of alpha or paired-chain data. In a later analysis, most CMV-associated TCR beta chains were found to appear HLA-restricted, with HLA associations seemingly driven largely by CMV exposure. The classifier was reported to diagnose cytomegalovirus status with high specificity and sensitivity in both the original and validation cohorts. A total of about 150 TCR beta chains were listed by the study as associated with cytomegalovirus. Some IMGT-functional V segments, including TRBV6-2 and TRBV6-3, could not be distinguished by the 87-base-pair reads and were therefore excluded. The earlier analysis of nearly 600 of the donors excluded 15 to 20 rarely observed V segments, including chromosome 9 orphons, because counts were too low.

The cohort comprised approximately 700 healthy bone marrow donors. At the time of sampling, every cohort member was nominally healthy, though immune exposures that went unrecorded were likely present. The donor tested CMV seronegative and was one of the 352 seronegative cohort members. A peripheral blood sample was collected from each donor, and TCR beta sequencing was performed on peripheral blood mononuclear cells. Genomic DNA extraction from the blood cell samples was performed with the Qiagen DNeasy Blood Extraction Kit. The library was built by means of the immunoSEQ multiplex PCR assay. The multiplex PCR relied on a mix of 60 forward primers for TCR Vbeta segments and 13 reverse primers for TCR Jbeta segments. The CDR3 region of rearranged TCR beta genes was amplified from genomic DNA by a multiplex PCR assay. Amplified TCR beta libraries were sequenced as 87-base-pair reads on the Illumina HiSeq System. The study's own analysis went as follows. In a later analysis, 70 million to 95 million unique TCR beta chains were counted across the approximately 640 repertoires, and roughly 11 million of these chains were shared by at least two donors. Raw reads were error-corrected and collapsed into unique sequences by a nearest-neighbor algorithm in which closely related sequences were merged to remove PCR and sequencing errors. Alignment of CDR3 sequences to IMGT reference sequences was used to assign V, D and J gene segments. For a sequence to be retained, a match of at least six nucleotides was required to both a V gene segment and a J gene segment. A rearrangement counted as productive if the CDR3 had no stop codons and remained in frame with V and J, and every other rearrangement counted as non-productive. Following IMGT convention, CDR3 was defined as the stretch from the second conserved V-encoded cysteine up to the conserved J-encoded phenylalanine. In an earlier analysis of more than 550 of the donors, sequences lacking an unambiguous match to a single V gene segment were excluded. An earlier analysis of over 450 of the donors classified V segments as functional when productive rearrangements were above 56.7% and as segregating when the standard deviation between donors was above 5%. A statistical classification framework was developed to diagnose cytomegalovirus status using the catalog of TCR beta chain sequences. In a later analysis, V and J genes were assigned by comparing TCR nucleotide sequences against IMGT/GENE-DB human TR gene sequences. In a later analysis, CDR3 sequences and most-parsimonious VDJ recombination scenarios were assigned using the TCRdist pipeline. In a later analysis, each TCR beta chain was defined by its CDR3 amino acid sequence together with its V-gene family, and reads lacking a unique V-gene family were excluded. A later analysis removed several hundred highly shared, low-generation-probability nucleotide sequences to deal with suspected cross-contamination and a sequencing artifact. For each public chain, a later analysis derived a clonal expansion index from normalized ranks of inferred template counts within each repertoire. In a later analysis, generation probabilities were computed using a VDJ recombination model fitted to out-of-frame rearrangements, and the results were checked against IGoR. In a later analysis, TCR-TCR, TCR-HLA and TCR-CMV co-occurrence was scored with hypergeometric tests, and a repertoire-size bias correction was applied to TCR pairs. A later analysis estimated false discovery rates by permuting HLA or CMV assignments 20 times. In a later analysis, co-occurring TCRs were grouped with DBSCAN, and TCRdist sequence similarity was added when clustering was performed within HLA-allele-positive subsets. Repertoires with fewer than 30,000 or more than 120,000 public chains were left out of co-occurrence clustering, as were five repertoires with anomalous nucleotide sharing. The table was pulled from immuneACCESS by TCRdb, which kept in-frame rearrangements only. Such tables lose some clones; where checked, under half of the loss comes from unresolved V genes, and the rest has no known cause. That table is the source of V, J and clone size, and D and trimming were worked out from the DNA. The sample records fewer than 250,000 clones, roughly 75% of which are singletons. Jointly, the top ten make up about 1.9% of the sample.

Sequencing was done on a sample of PBMCs. The rearrangement joined TRBV18 to TRBJ2-3; 7 bases in the junction line up with TRBD2. This sequence was found in a woman in her thirties in good health and CMV-seronegative. The nucleotide sequence is given as TGTGCCAGCTCCCGTATCGGGGGGTTGAAAGATTCGCAGTATTTT. Its protein product is CASSRIGGLKDSQYF.